Listed below are T cell receptor beta chains from one sample, sequenced in a study of radiotherapy plus CTLA-4 blockade in lung cancer. The data were produced by immunoSEQ multiplex PCR, yet TCRdb's version contains in-frame clones alone and is incomplete. The sample gives around 55,000 clones, around four fifths of which show up once; 6.1% is in the top ten. Sample: peripheral blood, taken from a patient treated with radiotherapy plus ipilimumab. The receptor source for this set is a human donor with non-small cell lung cancer whose response to radiotherapy plus ipilimumab could not be evaluated. Both conserved end residues are part of each CDR3.

J gene | V gene | CDR3 protein
TRBJ1-1 | TRBV18 | CASSLPQSEAFF
TRBJ2-5 | TRBV5-6 | CASSLGLDATQYF
TRBJ2-7 | TRBV7-6 | CASSLDSGSYEQYF
TRBJ2-2 | TRBV5-1 | CASSLAGGYTGELFF
TRBJ1-2 | TRBV5-1 | CASSSQGDGYTF
TRBJ1-2 | TRBV28 | CASSPPGQLFYGYTF
TRBJ2-3 | TRBV9 | CASSARDRATDTQYF
TRBJ2-7 | TRBV7-2 | CASSFQRGYEQYF
TRBJ1-2 | TRBV14 | CASSLQARGYGYTF
TRBJ2-1 | TRBV25-1 | CASRTGDRGPLGEQFF
TRBJ1-2 | TRBV19 | CASSRTGNYGYTF
TRBJ1-2 | TRBV10-3 | CAISEDRGSYTF
TRBJ1-1 | TRBV7-2 | CASSLGWEGAFF
TRBJ2-7 | TRBV6-5 | CASSRVAPAEQYF
TRBJ2-1 | TRBV5-4 | CASSFTGGAGREQFF
TRBJ2-5 | TRBV2 | CASSAGGPGTQYF
TRBJ2-3 | TRBV7-2 | CASSLDGRGSTDTQYF
TRBJ1-5 | TRBV2 | CASWTGLGNQPQHF
TRBJ2-7 | TRBV19 | CASSIPPTPWTYEQYF
TRBJ1-3 | TRBV12-5 | CASEGPSGPGNTIYF
TRBJ1-3 | TRBV19 | CASTQDRPNSGNTIYF
TRBJ2-2 | TRBV6-4 | CASSAEGNTGELFF
TRBJ1-2 | TRBV16 | CASSQSMTGGTGYTF
TRBJ2-7 | TRBV7-2 | CASSLGGGGSYEQYF
TRBJ2-7 | TRBV9 | CASSQGLARAYEQYF
TRBJ1-2 | TRBV21-1 | CASSKGGLGYTF
TRBJ1-2 | TRBV5-1 | CASSLAAGSGYGYTF
TRBJ1-1 | TRBV5-5 | CASSLDAGIMNTEAFF
TRBJ2-7 | TRBV18 | CASSPPGGVVVHEQYF
TRBJ2-7 | TRBV21-1 | CAGRDRGHEQYF
TRBJ2-3 | TRBV19 | CASSIGGGRVDTQYF
TRBJ2-1 | TRBV6-6 | CASRRGGGQENEQFF
TRBJ1-1 | TRBV5-4 | CASSLSLNTEAFF
TRBJ1-3 | TRBV7-2 | CASSLVRLTGTSGNTIYF
TRBJ2-7 | TRBV2 | CALAQGVDEQYF
TRBJ2-1 | TRBV27 | CASSFILGLEGNEQFF
TRBJ1-1 | TRBV25-1 | CASSERIGQGEAFF
TRBJ1-5 | TRBV2 | CAGGRGEYQPQHF
TRBJ2-1 | TRBV6-6 | CASSTAGTRNNEQFF